This T cell receptor (beta chain) originates from a study of human T cells and chemical hapten exposure. Ten or more counts support this clonotype. V shed 6 bases, J shed 3 bases, and the junction held 11 bases outside the gene matches. CDR3 length: 15 amino acids. CDR1 is SGHAT and CDR2 is FQNNGV in the germline V gene. TCRdb re-called the RACE reads with MiXCR, one entry per CDR3 protein. The table records approximately 400,000 distinct CDR3 sequences, about 4.4% of them present only once. Time point here: patch test 1, 2 weeks after DPC sensitization. Described treatment: therapeutic diphenylcyclopropenone sensitization with weekly scalp DPC.

This receptor was taken from a woman aged 45-60 years with alopecia areata. Some clones in this sample may be carry-over from other donors' samples. This sequence joins TRBV11-2 and TRBJ2-7, with 7 bases that match TRBD1. Sequenced material: whole blood, taken in connection with sensitization to the hapten diphenylcyclopropenone (DPC). The CDR3 spells CASSWDSRSLYEQYF. The DNA for the CDR3 is TGTGCCAGCAGTTGGGACAGCCGCTCCCTCTACGAGCAGTACTTC.